Each of the 9 T cell receptor beta chains below was sequenced from the same sample in a study of T cells after posttransplantation cyclophosphamide. Libraries were prepared by immunoSEQ multiplex PCR; TCRdb keeps only in-frame clonotypes and omits some of them. The data contain about 22,000 clones, about 89% of them singletons. Controls had myeloablative marrow grafts with methotrexate and calcineurin inhibitor, sampled at 1 year. Sequencing used PBMCs, obtained after an allogeneic stem cell transplant with a calcineurin inhibitor and methotrexate. The receptors shown here come from a female patient aged 50-59 years who received an allogeneic stem cell transplant from an unrelated donor, was CMV-positive, and had chronic GVHD only. Some T cells here may be from the graft donor.

V gene TRBV7-6 combines with J gene TRBJ2-1; D not certain. This CDR3 has 13 amino acids. V was clipped by 2 bases and J by 12 bases, with 14 bases between them. CDR1 SGHVS and CDR2 FNYEAQ come from the germline V gene. DNA for the CDR3: TGTGCCAGCAGCTTACGCGGCTCAGATCGGCAGTTCTTC. Translated: CASSLRGSDRQFF. Full variable domain (outside the CDR3, taken from reference TRBV7-6 and TRBJ2-1): GAGVSQSPRYKVTKRGQDVALRCDPISGHVSLYWYRQALGQGPEFLTYFNYEAQQDKSGLPNDRFSAERPEGSISTLTIQRTEQRDSAMYRCASSLRGSDRQFFGPGTRLTVL.

The chain is built from TRBV7-6 and TRBJ2-3; 10 nucleotides agree with TRBD2. This CDR3 comprises 15 residues. Losses at the gene ends were 1 base for V and 6 bases for J; bases not matched to a gene: 4. From germline, CDR1 is SGHVS and CDR2 FNYEAQ. The DNA of the CDR3 is TGTGCCAGCAGCTTAGAAGCGGGAGGGCCGGATACGCAGTATTTT. As protein: CASSLEAGGPDTQYF.

This sequence joins TRBV19 and TRBJ2-5; 9 bases agree with TRBD1. Germline loops: CDR1 LNHDA, CDR2 SQIVND (reference sequence). This CDR3 is built from 15 residues. Trimming took 5 bases from V and 4 from J; bases not matched to a gene: 8. This chain's CDR3 is CASSGDRVVGETQYF. The CDR3 DNA reads TGTGCCAGTAGTGGGGACAGGGTGGTCGGAGAGACCCAGTACTTC.

The chain carries TRBV27 and TRBJ1-1, with a weak D call TRBD1 (6 bases). The CDR3 loop spans 15 amino acids. Germline V gene sequence: CDR1 MNHEY, CDR2 SMNVEV (reference sequence). V lost 7 bases, J lost 5 bases, and 20 bases lay in between. In nucleotides, the CDR3 is TGTGCCAGCAACCTTCATACAGGGTCGGAGACTGAAGCTTTCTTT. Translating gives CASNLHTGSETEAFF.

This chain links TRBV7-3 with TRBJ2-3, with 7 bases fitting TRBD2. Germline CDR1 SGHTA, CDR2 FQGTGA. J gave up 0 bases and V 2 bases, and 2 bases lay outside the gene matches. CDR3 size: 15 residues. CDR3 in amino acids: CASSLLAASTDTQYF. CDR3 in DNA: TGTGCCAGCAGCTTACTAGCGGCTAGCACAGATACGCAGTATTTT.

V is TRBV5-6 and J is TRBJ2-3, with TRBD2 matching over 14 bases. Germline values: CDR1 SGHDT, CDR2 YYEEEE. V shed 3 bases and J 2 bases; nucleotides not matched to a gene: 8. The CDR3 is 18 amino acids. This chain's CDR3 is CASSWGRLAGGYTDTQYF. CDR3 nucleotide sequence: TGTGCCAGCAGCTGGGGGAGACTAGCGGGAGGGTACACAGATACGCAGTATTTT.

The CDR3 DNA sequence: TGTGCCACCAGCATACAGAACTATGGCTACACCTTC. Its protein is CATSIQNYGYTF. The V and J genes are TRBV15 and TRBJ1-2; no clear D. V was pared by 4 bases and J by 2 bases, with 5 bases between. The CDR3 covers 12 residues. Germline CDR1 LNHNV, CDR2 YYDKDF (reference sequence).

This clone was detected only once. This chain links TRBV10-3 with TRBJ1-2; TRBD1 agrees at 7 bases. The CDR3 is 15 residues long. J was trimmed by 4 bases and V by 6 bases; bases with no gene match: 11. From germline, CDR1 is ENHRY and CDR2 SYGVKD. CDR3 sequence reads: CAIRAKFGTVYGYTF. The CDR3 region has the DNA TGTGCCATCAGAGCGAAATTCGGGACAGTCTATGGCTACACCTTC.

The rearrangement links TRBV28 to TRBJ2-7; weak D call: TRBD2 (6 bases). This CDR3 spans 13 amino acids. The V gene lost 7 bases and the J gene lost 4 bases, with 14 bases spanning the gap. Germline lookup yields CDR1 MDHEN and CDR2 SYDVKM. CDR3 loop: CASTAGNWYEQYF. CDR3 in DNA: TGTGCCAGCACCGCGGGGAATTGGTACGAGCAGTACTTC.